These 3 T cell receptor beta chains were sequenced from one sample in a study of blood T cells in healthy people across ages. Through a sample-barcoded 5' primer and a J-beta primer mix, a second PCR was run for about 6 to 12 cycles. TCRdb re-derived calls from the 5' RACE reads in MiXCR, one entry per CDR3 protein. The sample has more than 650,000 distinct CDR3 sequences; 22% are singletons. The source material was blood. The receptors were gathered from a man aged 70-80 years in good health.

This clonotype was detected ten times or more. This sequence joins TRBV20-1 and TRBJ2-2, with 9 bases that match TRBD2. This CDR3 comprises 16 residues. In germline, CDR1 is DFQATT, CDR2 SNEGSKA (reference sequence). With 3 bases clipped from V and 4 bases from J, the junction kept 9 bases outside the gene matches. CDR3 coding DNA: TGCAGTGCTAGGGCCCTGACTAGCGGTGGCACCGGGGAGCTGTTTTTT. Encoded protein: CSARALTSGGTGELFF.

This chain uses TRBV12-3 or TRBV12-4 with TRBJ2-1, with 7 bases matching TRBD1. CDR3 length: 16 residues. Germline trimming cut 2 bases from V and 4 bases from J; bases unmatched to any gene: 8. CDR3 amino acids: CASSLKAGGSYNEQFF. In nucleotides, the CDR3 is TGTGCCAGCAGTTTAAAGGCAGGGGGATCATACAATGAGCAGTTCTTC.

This clonotype was found a few times. A read error may account for a junction end that differs from germline. The V and J genes are TRBV20-1 and TRBJ2-7; D uncertain. Gene TRBJ2-1 matches the end of the DNA better, so the J call may be wrong. The CDR3 contains 11 residues. The germline V gene encodes CDR1 DFQATT and CDR2 SNEGSKA (reference sequence). CDR3 coding DNA: TGCAGTGCTGTAGGAAACAATGGGCAGTTCTTC. Translating gives CSAVGNNGQFF.